Listed here are 30 T cell receptor beta chains from one sample, sequenced in a study of T cells in narcolepsy. Generated by immunoSEQ multiplex PCR, the TCRdb table keeps only in-frame clones and is missing some. Of under 35,000 clones in the sample, 83% were seen once. Sequencing was performed on memory (CD45RA-) CD4+ T cells from blood. Source of these receptors: a human donor in good health.

The sample holds one count of this clone. This chain connects TRBV7-6 to TRBJ2-7; 8 bases agree with TRBD1. J lost 5 bases, V lost 0 bases, and 3 bases had no gene match. Germline V gene sequence: CDR1 SGHVS, CDR2 FNYEAQ. CDR3 size: 14 residues. The CDR3: CASSLARGLNEQYF. The CDR3 nucleotides read TGTGCCAGCAGCTTAGCCAGGGGGCTAAACGAGCAGTACTTC.

As DNA, the CDR3 is TGTGCCACCAGCAGATGGGAGGGTTTGAGACAAGAGACCCAGTACTTC. This encodes CATSRWEGLRQETQYF. The chain links TRBV15 to TRBJ2-5, with 7 bases aligning to TRBD2. CDR3 length equals 16 residues. Germline V gene sequence: CDR1 LNHNV, CDR2 YYDKDF (reference sequence). J was trimmed by 2 bases and V by 2 bases; bases with no gene match: 8.

The chain uses TRBV19 and TRBJ1-5; no clear D. CDR1 and CDR2 from the germline V gene are LNHDA and SQIVND (reference sequence). The CDR3 has 13 residues. Trimming took 2 bases from V and 4 from J, leaving 6 bases between them. The CDR3 loop reads CASSIPANQPQHF. In nucleotides, the CDR3 is TGTGCCAGTAGTATACCAGCTAATCAGCCCCAGCATTTT.

The chain is built from TRBV7-7 and TRBJ2-5; the match to TRBD1 covers 8 bases. The J call is uncertain, as TRBJ2-7 better fits the DNA end. The CDR3 contains 15 residues. The germline gives CDR1 SSHAT, CDR2 FNYEAQ (reference sequence). This chain's CDR3 is CASSLGQGSSYEQYF. The CDR3 nucleotides are TGTGCCAGCAGCTTAGGACAGGGGAGCTCCTACGAGCAGTACTTC.

J is TRBJ1-2 and V is TRBV5-1; possible D gene TRBD1, 6 bases. The CDR3 has 15 residues. V lost 0 bases and J 4 bases, leaving 13 bases between the germline ends. Germline CDR1 SGHRS, CDR2 YFSETQ. The CDR3: CASSLAAGGPYGYTF. CDR3 in DNA: TGCGCCAGCAGCTTGGCAGCGGGGGGCCCCTATGGCTACACCTTC.

This rearrangement joins TRBV5-5 to TRBJ1-1; D gene ambiguous. Trimming pared 2 bases from V and 0 bases from J, leaving 8 bases between. This CDR3 contains 14 residues. From germline, CDR1 is SGHKS and CDR2 YYEKEE (reference sequence). CDR3 in amino acids: CASSFSGMNTEAFF. CDR3 nucleotide sequence: TGTGCCAGCAGCTTTAGTGGCATGAACACTGAAGCTTTCTTT.

The rearrangement links TRBV5-1 to TRBJ1-1, with 10 bases aligning to TRBD1. The V segment lost 4 bases and the J segment 7 bases; nucleotides outside the gene matches: 7. The CDR3 extends over 14 amino acids. Germline lookup yields CDR1 SGHRS and CDR2 YFSETQ. The CDR3 nucleotides read TGCGCCAGCAGCCCGGACAGGGGGTTAGGTGAAGCTTTCTTT. Protein sequence: CASSPDRGLGEAFF.

The rearrangement joins TRBV2 to TRBJ1-1; TRBD1 matches at 7 bases. Germline assignment: CDR1 SNHLY and CDR2 FYNNEI. The CDR3 spans 13 residues. V shed 9 bases, J shed 2 bases, and the junction held 6 bases outside the gene matches. CDR3 residues: CASYRGLNTEAFF. The DNA for the CDR3 is TGTGCCAGTTACAGGGGCCTCAACACTGAAGCTTTCTTT.

This clone has just a few counts. The rearrangement uses TRBV5-7 and TRBJ1-1; D perhaps matches TRBD1 (6 bases). TRBV5-7 qualifies as an ORF whose function is uncertain. The CDR3 has 14 amino acids. With 4 bases removed from V and 3 bases from J, the gap between germline ends came to 13 bases. The CDR3 reads CASSLTQGYTEAFF. The CDR3 DNA reads as TGTGCCAGCAGCCTAACTCAGGGGTACACTGAAGCTTTCTTT.

The chain carries TRBV10-1 and TRBJ1-4; D is unclear. The CDR3 sequence is 16 residues long. V gave up 9 bases and J gave up 7 bases, with 24 bases separating them. The germline V gene encodes CDR1 WNHNN and CDR2 SYGVQD (reference sequence). CDR3: CARRVRLGRAAEKLFF. CDR3 nucleotides: TGCGCCAGGAGGGTCCGGCTTGGAAGGGCTGCTGAAAAACTGTTTTTT.

The J gene is TRBJ2-7, the V gene TRBV28; 8 bases are shared with TRBD2. Germline-derived CDR1 and CDR2 are MDHEN and SYDVKM. This CDR3 spans 15 amino acids. Trimming removed 4 bases from V and 2 bases from J; junction bases left unmatched: 7. CDR3 DNA sequence: TGTGCCAGCAGTTCCCCCCTGGGACTAGCCTACGAGCAGTACGTC. Protein sequence: CASSSPLGLAYEQYV.

This clone turned up a few times. J is TRBJ1-1 and V is TRBV4-1; maybe TRBD1 (5 bases). CDR3 size: 21 residues. Germline V CDR1 and CDR2: MGHRA, YSYEKL. V dropped 0 bases and J dropped 0 bases, with 26 bases sitting between them. The CDR3 region has the DNA TGCGCCAGCAGCCAAGATCCAGGGATTAGTGGCAGGTTTTCCCTGAACACTGAAGCTTTCTTT. Encoded protein: CASSQDPGISGRFSLNTEAFF.

This clone was observed a handful of times. The V and J genes are TRBV5-1 and TRBJ1-1; tentatively, D is TRBD1 (5 bases). The CDR3 has 15 amino acids. CDR1 and CDR2 from the germline V gene are SGHRS and YFSETQ. The V gene lost 0 bases and the J gene lost 1 base, with 10 bases spanning the gap. The CDR3 bases are TGCGCCAGCAGCTTGGTACAGGTGCCGAACACTGAAGCTTTCTTT. This encodes CASSLVQVPNTEAFF.

The V gene is TRBV18, the J gene TRBJ1-5; D is ambiguous. Germline V gene lookup returns CDR1 KGHSH and CDR2 LQKENI. The CDR3 spans 16 residues. The V end lost 4 bases, the J end lost 0 bases, and 13 bases lay between the germline ends. CDR3 sequence (DNA): TGTGCCAGCTCACTGACCGGAATTTATAGCAATCAGCCCCAGCATTTT. Its protein product is CASSLTGIYSNQPQHF.

The genes are TRBV4-3 and TRBJ1-2, with 7 bases fitting TRBD1. The CDR3 runs 15 residues. Germline CDR1 LGHNA, CDR2 YSLEER. The V gene end was trimmed by 0 bases and the J gene end by 4 bases; junction bases not matched to a gene: 5. CDR3 DNA: TGCGCCAGCAGCCAAGATTTCACAGGGGTCTATGGCTACACCTTC. This encodes CASSQDFTGVYGYTF.

This clone was found once. The V call is TRBV28, the J call TRBJ1-3; no clear D. The germline V gene has CDR1 MDHEN and CDR2 SYDVKM. V shed 9 bases and J shed 4 bases, with 10 bases lying between them. CDR3 length: 12 residues. The chain's CDR3 is CASRAAGNTIYF. For the CDR3, the DNA is TGTGCCAGTAGGGCCGCGGGAAACACCATATATTTT.

This rearrangement joins TRBV19 to TRBJ1-1; no reliable D call. The CDR3 length is 15 residues. V gave up 4 bases and J gave up 5 bases, with 17 bases separating them. Germline V gene data show CDR1 as LNHDA and CDR2 as SQIVND (reference sequence). The CDR3: CASSNPHSAGTEAFF. As DNA, the CDR3 is TGTGCCAGTAGTAACCCACATAGTGCGGGGACTGAAGCTTTCTTT.

The chain carries TRBV11-2 and TRBJ2-3; 9 nucleotides line up with TRBD1. Trimming at V came to 2 bases and at J to 3 bases, leaving 3 bases not matched to a gene. CDR1 and CDR2 (germline): SGHAT, FQNNGV. This CDR3 has 15 amino acids. The CDR3 bases are TGTGCCAGCAGCTTATGGGGACAGGGAACAGATACGCAGTATTTT. Its protein is CASSLWGQGTDTQYF.

V is TRBV10-3 and J is TRBJ2-3; D ambiguous. The CDR3 is 14 residues long. V was shortened by 3 bases and J by 0 bases, with 7 bases between the two germline ends. Germline V gene sequence: CDR1 ENHRY, CDR2 SYGVKD. CDR3 DNA sequence: TGTGCCATCAGTGACGCGGCTAGCACAGATACGCAGTATTTT. It translates to CAISDAASTDTQYF.

The chain is built from TRBV4-1 and TRBJ2-3, with D hard to call. V lost 4 bases and J 3 bases, leaving 5 bases between the germline ends. The CDR3 runs 12 residues. CDR1 is MGHRA, CDR2 YSYEKL, per germline. CDR3 DNA sequence: TGCGCCAGCAGCCTTCGTACAGATACGCAGTATTTT. Protein: CASSLRTDTQYF.

The chain couples TRBV11-3 to TRBJ2-3; TRBD1 aligns across 7 bases. The CDR3 spans 15 residues. The germline gives CDR1 SGHNT, CDR2 YENEEA. Trimming at V came to 4 bases and at J to 2 bases, leaving 6 bases not matched to a gene. CDR3 residues: CASSYRDSFTDTQYF. The CDR3 region has the DNA TGTGCCAGCAGCTATCGGGACAGCTTCACAGATACGCAGTATTTT.

The CDR3 DNA follows: TGCAGCGTATCGGACGGAAAGCAGTTCTTC. Protein product: CSVSDGKQFF. The chain has TRBV29-1 and TRBJ2-1; D remains unclear. Per the germline V gene, CDR1 is SQVTM and CDR2 is ANQGSEA. The CDR3 has 10 residues. V was trimmed by 6 bases and J by 11 bases, leaving 11 bases between them.

The rearrangement links TRBV2 to TRBJ2-2, with D unresolved. This CDR3 is built from 13 residues. Germline V gives CDR1 SNHLY, CDR2 FYNNEI. V lost 7 bases and J 2 bases, leaving 8 bases between the germline ends. In DNA, the CDR3 is TGTGCCAGCACCCAGCCAAACACCGGGGAGCTGTTTTTT. Protein: CASTQPNTGELFF.

V gene TRBV5-1 combines with J gene TRBJ2-2; TRBD1 matches 8 bases. Germline V CDR1 and CDR2: SGHRS, YFSETQ. The CDR3 has 18 amino acids. Germline trimming cut 3 bases from V and 0 bases from J; bases unmatched to any gene: 10. CDR3 residues: CASSWTGLGTPNTGELFF. Written as DNA, the CDR3 is TGCGCCAGCAGCTGGACAGGGTTAGGGACCCCGAACACCGGGGAGCTGTTTTTT. The complete variable domain, with remaining parts taken from reference TRBV5-1 and TRBJ2-2, reads KAGVTQTPRYLIKTRGQQVTLSCSPISGHRSVSWYQQTPGQGLQFLFEYFSETQRNKGNFPGRFSGRQFSNSRSEMNVSTLELGDSALYLCASSWTGLGTPNTGELFFGEGSRLTVL.

The J gene is TRBJ1-5, the V gene TRBV28; D remains unclear. Trimming stripped 7 bases from V and 5 bases from J, with 15 bases between. CDR1 and CDR2 from the germline V gene are MDHEN and SYDVKM. The CDR3 contains 14 residues. In nucleotides, the CDR3 is TGTGCCAGCACGGTAGAACAGCCCCATCAGCCCCAGCATTTT. Protein: CASTVEQPHQPQHF.

This clone was observed a single time. The V and J genes are TRBV18 and TRBJ2-3; no definite D call. Deletions cut 2 bases from V and 0 bases from J, with 9 bases between. CDR3 size: 15 residues. CDR1 and CDR2 (germline): KGHSH, LQKENI. The CDR3 is CASSPRTKSTDTQYF. The CDR3 DNA reads TGTGCCAGCTCACCAAGGACGAAAAGCACAGATACGCAGTATTTT.

The chain employs TRBV21-1 and TRBJ2-7. TRBV21-1 is assigned pseudogene status. This CDR3 contains 15 residues. The DNA of the CDR3 is TGTGCCAGCGGCTATAGGACCTTTAGCAGCTACGAGCAGTACGTC. Its protein is CASGYRTFSSYEQYV.

The rearrangement links TRBV28 to TRBJ1-2; 10 bases are a match to TRBD1. Trimming took 4 bases from V and 6 from J; bases not matched to a gene: 5. The germline gives CDR1 MDHEN, CDR2 SYDVKM. The CDR3 contains 14 residues. Here the CDR3 reads CASSSPGQGNGYTF. CDR3 nucleotide sequence: TGTGCCAGCAGTTCACCGGGACAGGGGAATGGCTACACCTTC.

The chain has TRBV27 and TRBJ1-2, with TRBD1 as a possible D gene (5 bases). CDR1 and CDR2 from the germline V gene are MNHEY and SMNVEV (reference sequence). There are 15 residues in the CDR3. The ends were cut back, 5 bases at V and 8 bases at J, with 21 bases in the middle. The CDR3 reads CASSPGTDGGGGYTF. The CDR3 DNA reads as TGTGCCAGCAGTCCTGGGACCGACGGTGGGGGGGGCTACACCTTC.

The V call is TRBV11-2, the J call TRBJ2-5, with 9 positions matching TRBD1. Losses at the gene ends were 1 base for V and 4 bases for J; bases not matched to a gene: 7. Germline CDR1 is SGHAT and CDR2 is FQNNGV. CDR3 length: 16 residues. CDR3 in amino acids: CASSLATGGAGETQYF. DNA of the CDR3: TGTGCCAGCAGCTTAGCTACAGGGGGCGCGGGAGAGACCCAGTACTTC.